This is a list of T cell receptor beta chains from one sample in a study of shared clonotypes between healthy human individuals. The data were produced by immunoSEQ multiplex PCR, yet TCRdb's version contains in-frame clones alone and is incomplete. The table includes roughly 2.4 million clones, about 94% detected once. Input material: naive CD4+ T cells sorted from blood. The source is a man aged 18 to 29 in good health. Each CDR3 is given with its conserved first and last residue. D genes are given only for firm matches. Where a row states a size, it is once, few, many or the class of an expanded clone; other rows omit it.

d_call: .; j_call: TRBJ1-1; clone_size: .; v_call: TRBV10-3; cdr3_length: 13; cdr3_aa: CAISVREGTEAFF; cdr3_nt: TGTGCCATCAGTGTACGGGAGGGCACTGAAGCTTTCTTT
d_call: .; j_call: TRBJ1-3; clone_size: .; v_call: TRBV7-8; cdr3_length: 15; cdr3_aa: CASSQDRFFGNTIYF; cdr3_nt: TGTGCCAGCAGCCAAGACAGGTTCTTTGGAAACACCATATATTTT
d_call: TRBD1; j_call: TRBJ1-4; clone_size: .; v_call: TRBV30; cdr3_length: 14; cdr3_aa: CAWTPQDRNEKLFF; cdr3_nt: TGTGCCTGGACCCCTCAGGACAGGAATGAAAAACTGTTTTTT
d_call: .; j_call: TRBJ2-7; clone_size: .; v_call: TRBV19; cdr3_length: 14; cdr3_aa: CASSLGRWSYEQYF; cdr3_nt: TGTGCCAGTAGCTTGGGACGTTGGAGCTACGAGCAGTACTTC
d_call: .; j_call: TRBJ2-2; clone_size: .; v_call: TRBV30; cdr3_length: 15; cdr3_aa: CAWTVQHPYTGELFF; cdr3_nt: TGTGCCTGGACCGTCCAGCATCCATACACCGGGGAACTGTTTTTT
d_call: .; j_call: TRBJ2-2; clone_size: .; v_call: TRBV4-3; cdr3_length: 17; cdr3_aa: CASSQEAGGVNTGELFF; cdr3_nt: TGCGCCAGCAGCCAAGAAGCGGGCGGGGTGAACACCGGGGAGCTGTTTTTT
d_call: TRBD2; j_call: TRBJ2-5; clone_size: .; v_call: TRBV5-4; cdr3_length: 16; cdr3_aa: CASSSRSTSGKETQYF; cdr3_nt: TGTGCCAGCAGCTCCCGCTCGACTAGCGGGAAAGAGACCCAGTACTTC
d_call: TRBD2; j_call: TRBJ2-7; clone_size: .; v_call: TRBV7-2; cdr3_length: 14; cdr3_aa: CASSFGLAAYEQYF; cdr3_nt: TGTGCCAGCAGCTTCGGACTAGCGGCCTACGAGCAGTACTTC
d_call: .; j_call: TRBJ1-5; clone_size: .; v_call: TRBV28; cdr3_length: 14; cdr3_aa: CASRSGQTNQPQHF; cdr3_nt: TGTGCCAGCAGGTCCGGACAGACCAATCAGCCCCAGCATTTT
d_call: TRBD1; j_call: TRBJ2-7; clone_size: .; v_call: TRBV6-1; cdr3_length: 14; cdr3_aa: CASLTRQGLYEQYF; cdr3_nt: TGTGCCAGTTTGACCCGACAGGGTTTATACGAGCAGTACTTC
d_call: .; j_call: TRBJ1-5; clone_size: .; v_call: TRBV28; cdr3_length: 14; cdr3_aa: CASSFRFVLQPQHF; cdr3_nt: TGTGCCAGCAGTTTTCGGTTCGTTCTTCAGCCCCAGCATTTT
d_call: .; j_call: TRBJ1-2; clone_size: .; v_call: TRBV6-5; cdr3_length: 13; cdr3_aa: CASSPGRNYGYTF; cdr3_nt: TGTGCCAGCAGTCCCGGGCGTAACTATGGCTACACCTTC
d_call: .; j_call: TRBJ1-6; clone_size: .; v_call: TRBV11-1; cdr3_length: 15; cdr3_aa: CASSFGQLNNSPLHF; cdr3_nt: TGTGCCAGCAGCTTCGGACAGCTAAATAATTCACCCCTCCACTTT
d_call: .; j_call: TRBJ2-7; clone_size: .; v_call: TRBV5-1; cdr3_length: 12; cdr3_aa: CASSLEGHEQYF; cdr3_nt: TGCGCCAGCAGCTTGGAAGGGCACGAGCAGTACTTC
d_call: .; j_call: TRBJ2-7; clone_size: .; v_call: TRBV6-5; cdr3_length: 13; cdr3_aa: CASSREGNYEQYF; cdr3_nt: TGTGCCAGCAGTCGCGAAGGGAACTACGAGCAGTACTTC
d_call: .; j_call: TRBJ1-6; clone_size: .; v_call: TRBV6-5; cdr3_length: 15; cdr3_aa: CASSIQQEFGSPLHF; cdr3_nt: TGTGCCAGCAGTATCCAACAGGAATTTGGTTCACCCCTCCACTTT
d_call: .; j_call: TRBJ1-3; clone_size: .; v_call: TRBV5-3; cdr3_length: 17; cdr3_aa: CARSYHSLGGYGNTIYF; cdr3_nt: TGTGCCAGAAGCTATCACTCTCTGGGTGGGTATGGAAACACCATATATTTT
d_call: .; j_call: TRBJ2-5; clone_size: .; v_call: TRBV9; cdr3_length: 15; cdr3_aa: CASSLGWGAEETQYF; cdr3_nt: TGTGCCAGCAGCTTGGGATGGGGGGCCGAAGAGACCCAGTACTTC
d_call: .; j_call: TRBJ2-7; clone_size: once; v_call: TRBV25-1; cdr3_length: 14; cdr3_aa: CASSETVTSYEQYF; cdr3_nt: TGTGCCAGCAGTGAGACAGTAACCTCCTACGAGCAGTACTTC
d_call: .; j_call: TRBJ2-3; clone_size: .; v_call: TRBV7-2; cdr3_length: 16; cdr3_aa: CASSLEMTRARDTQYF; cdr3_nt: TGTGCCAGCAGCTTAGAAATGACTAGAGCTAGGGATACGCAGTATTTT
d_call: TRBD2; j_call: TRBJ2-2; clone_size: .; v_call: TRBV7-2; cdr3_length: 16; cdr3_aa: CASSRLAGINTGELFF; cdr3_nt: TGTGCCAGCAGCCGACTAGCGGGGATAAACACCGGGGAGCTGTTTTTT
d_call: .; j_call: TRBJ2-7; clone_size: .; v_call: TRBV6-5; cdr3_length: 13; cdr3_aa: CASGIMSSYEQYF; cdr3_nt: TGTGCCAGCGGGATTATGAGCTCCTACGAGCAGTACTTC